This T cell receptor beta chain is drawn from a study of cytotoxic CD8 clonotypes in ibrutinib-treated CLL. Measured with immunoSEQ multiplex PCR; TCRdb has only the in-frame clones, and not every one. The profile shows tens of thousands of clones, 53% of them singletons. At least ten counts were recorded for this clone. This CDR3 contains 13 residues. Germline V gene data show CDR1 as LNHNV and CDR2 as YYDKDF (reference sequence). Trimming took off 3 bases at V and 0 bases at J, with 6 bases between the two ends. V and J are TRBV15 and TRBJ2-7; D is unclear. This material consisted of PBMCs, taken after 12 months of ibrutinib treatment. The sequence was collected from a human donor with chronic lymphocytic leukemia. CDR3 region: CATSRQVSYEQYF. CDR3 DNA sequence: TGTGCCACCAGCAGGCAGGTCTCCTACGAGCAGTACTTC.